This T cell receptor (beta chain) was identified during a study of monozygotic twins with inflammatory bowel disease. Study-wide findings and caveats: In the analysis, different T cell subtypes could not be told apart. Possibly reflecting limited power, no difference in repertoire similarity was found between concordant and discordant twins.

The CDR3 length is 14 residues. The V gene's germline CDR1 is MNHEY and CDR2 SVGEGT. Eight separate reactions per sample yielded the cDNA. TCRdb re-called the 5' RACE reads, yielding one record per CDR3 amino acid sequence without DNA. The sample has about 210,000 distinct CDR3 sequences. Details on this clonotype: What it binds is unknown.

The specimen sequenced was blood. V gene TRBV6-2 or TRBV6-3 combines with J gene TRBJ1-5. The origin of this receptor is a human donor with ulcerative colitis or Crohn's disease, or a healthy co-twin of an affected twin (not recorded which). The chain's CDR3 is CASSYSERGQPQHF.